This TCR beta chain is from a study of radiation and T cells in renal cell carcinoma. Overall study findings and caveats: Dominant CDR3 motifs occupied more repertoire in irradiated than control tumors. Tumor samples were small regions of approximately 0.92 g.

Method: immunoSEQ multiplex PCR; TCRdb's copy keeps in-frame clones and lacks some. The sample includes 8,000 to 10,000 clones, more than 55% of them seen just once. Documented treatment: treatment-naive control, cytoreductive nephrectomy. The tumor was a clear cell renal cell carcinoma. Control tumors came from a handful of females and about a dozen males, aged roughly 40 to 82. Deletions cut 2 bases from V and 4 bases from J, with 8 bases between. Germline V gives CDR1 MNHEY, CDR2 SMNVEV (reference sequence). The CDR3 is made up of 13 amino acids. As concerns this clone: Its target is not known.

The V gene is TRBV27, the J gene TRBJ1-2; tentative D call: TRBD1 (6 bases). The sequence was obtained from a man aged 60 to 75 with renal cell carcinoma. Sequencing used tumor tissue, obtained from a patient whose treatment was nephrectomy without radiotherapy. CDR3 amino acids: CASSLEGGYGYTF. The CDR3 bases are TGTGCCAGCAGTTTAGAAGGGGGCTATGGCTACACCTTC.